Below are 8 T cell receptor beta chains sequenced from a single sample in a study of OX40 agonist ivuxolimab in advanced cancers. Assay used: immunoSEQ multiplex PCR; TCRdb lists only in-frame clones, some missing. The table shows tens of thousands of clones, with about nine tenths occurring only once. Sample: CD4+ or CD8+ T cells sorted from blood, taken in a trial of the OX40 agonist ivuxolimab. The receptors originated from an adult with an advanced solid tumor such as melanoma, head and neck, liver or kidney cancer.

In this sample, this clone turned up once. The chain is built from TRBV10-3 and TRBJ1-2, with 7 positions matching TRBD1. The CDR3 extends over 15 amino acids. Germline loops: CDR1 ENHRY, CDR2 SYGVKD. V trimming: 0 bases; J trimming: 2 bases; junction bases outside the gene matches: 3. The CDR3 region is CAISESPTGNYGYTF. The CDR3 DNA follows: TGTGCCATCAGTGAGTCGCCGACAGGGAACTATGGCTACACCTTC.

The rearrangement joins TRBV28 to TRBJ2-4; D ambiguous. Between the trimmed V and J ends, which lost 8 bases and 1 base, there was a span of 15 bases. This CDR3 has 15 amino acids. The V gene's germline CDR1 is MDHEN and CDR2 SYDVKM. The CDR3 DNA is TGTGCCAGCGGCATCAGCCACGGTGCCAAAAACATTCAGTACTTC. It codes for CASGISHGAKNIQYF.

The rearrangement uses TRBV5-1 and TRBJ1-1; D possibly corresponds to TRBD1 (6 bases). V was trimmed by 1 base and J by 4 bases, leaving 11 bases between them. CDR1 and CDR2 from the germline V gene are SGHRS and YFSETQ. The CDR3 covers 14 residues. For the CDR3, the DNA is TGCGCCAGCAGCTTGCAGGGGATGGGCACTGAAGCTTTCTTT. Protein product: CASSLQGMGTEAFF.

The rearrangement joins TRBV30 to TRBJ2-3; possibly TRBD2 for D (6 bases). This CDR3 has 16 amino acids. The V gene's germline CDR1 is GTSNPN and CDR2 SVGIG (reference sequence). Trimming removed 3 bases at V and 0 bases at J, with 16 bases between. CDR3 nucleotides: TGTGCCTGGAGCGCTTCGCCTAGCGTAAGCACAGATACGCAGTATTTT. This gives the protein CAWSASPSVSTDTQYF.

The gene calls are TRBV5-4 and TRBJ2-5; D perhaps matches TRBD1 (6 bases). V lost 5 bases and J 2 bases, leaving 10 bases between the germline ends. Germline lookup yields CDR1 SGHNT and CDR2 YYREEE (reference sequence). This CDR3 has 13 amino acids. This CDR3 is CASRGAPQETQYF. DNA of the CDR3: TGTGCCAGCAGGGGGGCCCCTCAAGAGACCCAGTACTTC.

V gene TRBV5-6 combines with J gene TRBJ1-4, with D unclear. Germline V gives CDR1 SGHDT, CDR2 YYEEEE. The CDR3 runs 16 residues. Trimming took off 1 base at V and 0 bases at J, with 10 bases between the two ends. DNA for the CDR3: TGTGCCAGCAGCTTGCACAGACTATCAACTAATGAAAAACTGTTTTTT. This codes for CASSLHRLSTNEKLFF.

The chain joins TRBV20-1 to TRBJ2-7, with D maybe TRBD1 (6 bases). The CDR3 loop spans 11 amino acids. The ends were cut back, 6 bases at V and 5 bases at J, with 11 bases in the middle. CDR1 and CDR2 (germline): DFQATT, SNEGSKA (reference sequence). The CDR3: CSATPGDEQYF. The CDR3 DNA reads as TGCAGTGCAACCCCAGGGGACGAGCAGTACTTC.

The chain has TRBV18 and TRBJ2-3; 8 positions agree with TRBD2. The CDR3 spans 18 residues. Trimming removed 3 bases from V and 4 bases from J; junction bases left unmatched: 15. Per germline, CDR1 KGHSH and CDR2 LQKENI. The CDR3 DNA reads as TGTGCCAGCTCACCCTCGCTCGGGACTAGTAGTGGTCCAGATACGCAGTATTTT. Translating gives CASSPSLGTSSGPDTQYF.